These T cell receptor beta chains were read from a single sample in a study of shared clonotypes between healthy human individuals. The assay was immunoSEQ multiplex PCR, and TCRdb's table has in-frame clones only and misses some. The table lists roughly 2.5 million clones, approximately 92% of them singletons. Sequencing used naive CD4+ T cells sorted from blood. These receptors originate from a man between 18 and 35 years old in good health. Both conserved end residues are part of each CDR3. A D gene is named only where the DNA matches it firmly. The size of a clone is reported for some rows only, either as once, few or many, or as a class for expanded clones.

clone_size | j_call | d_call | v_call | cdr3_aa | cdr3_nt
. | TRBJ1-5 | . | TRBV7-9 | CASSLHEDQPQHF | TGTGCCAGCAGCTTACACGAAGATCAGCCCCAGCATTTT
. | TRBJ2-5 | . | TRBV18 | CASSPNRLDTQYF | TGTGCCAGCTCACCCAACCGACTAGATACCCAGTACTTC
. | TRBJ2-3 | TRBD2 | TRBV4-1 | CASSSTSGVTDTQYF | TGCGCCAGCAGCTCTACTAGCGGGGTAACAGATACGCAGTATTTT
. | TRBJ1-5 | TRBD1 | TRBV10-2 | CASSEPGTGNSNQPQHF | TGCGCCAGCAGTGAGCCGGGGACAGGTAATAGCAATCAGCCCCAGCATTTT
. | TRBJ2-7 | . | TRBV6-5 | CASHQGNSYEQYF | TGTGCCAGCCACCAGGGGAACTCCTACGAGCAGTACTTC
. | TRBJ1-2 | TRBD1 | TRBV28 | CASSSGTAYGYTF | TGTGCCAGCAGTTCGGGGACAGCCTATGGCTACACCTTC
once | TRBJ2-3 | . | TRBV5-1 | CASSGRPLPDTQYF | TGCGCCAGCAGCGGGCGACCACTCCCCGATACGCAGTATTTT
once | TRBJ2-1 | . | TRBV6-1 | CASSEPGLSTEQFF | TGTGCCAGCAGTGAACCCGGGTTGTCTACTGAGCAGTTCTTC
. | TRBJ2-5 | . | TRBV27 | CASSFLGGGETQYF | TGTGCCAGCAGCTTCCTTGGAGGGGGCGAGACCCAGTACTTC
. | TRBJ2-3 | . | TRBV2 | CASGRWDTQYF | TGTGCCAGCGGGCGGTGGGATACGCAGTATTTT
. | TRBJ2-1 | . | TRBV11-3 | CASSLRPNNEQFF | TGTGCCAGCAGCTTACGCCCGAACAATGAGCAGTTCTTC
. | TRBJ1-3 | . | TRBV6-1 | CASRRIEDGNTIYF | TGTGCCAGCAGACGGATCGAGGATGGAAACACCATATATTTT
. | TRBJ1-2 | TRBD1 | TRBV23-1 | CASSPQGALNYGYTF | TGCGCCAGCAGTCCTCAGGGGGCCCTTAACTATGGCTACACCTTC
. | TRBJ2-2 | . | TRBV7-9 | CASRRGSANTGELFF | TGTGCCAGCAGAAGGGGCAGCGCGAACACCGGGGAGCTGTTTTTT
. | TRBJ1-5 | . | TRBV2 | CASSEATGPRNQPQHF | TGTGCCAGCAGTGAAGCGACAGGACCCAGAAATCAGCCCCAGCATTTT
. | TRBJ1-3 | . | TRBV2 | CASSVGRVVGNTIYF | TGTGCCAGCAGTGTCGGCAGGGTGGTTGGAAACACCATATATTTT
. | TRBJ2-5 | . | TRBV10-3 | CASSPPPTQYF | TGTGCCAGCAGTCCCCCACCGACCCAGTACTTC
. | TRBJ2-2 | . | TRBV29-1 | CSVAGTGELFF | TGCAGCGTTGCTGGGACCGGGGAGCTGTTTTTT
once | TRBJ1-6 | . | TRBV19 | CASSMRGVNSPLHF | TGTGCCAGTAGTATGAGAGGGGTCAATTCACCCCTCCACTTT
. | TRBJ1-3 | . | TRBV9 | CASSVARAGNTIYF | TGTGCCAGCAGCGTAGCTCGAGCTGGAAACACCATATATTTT
. | TRBJ2-1 | TRBD2 | TRBV5-1 | CASSLVLAGNEQFF | TGCGCCAGCAGCTTGGTCCTAGCGGGCAATGAGCAGTTCTTC
once | TRBJ2-3 | TRBD2 | TRBV25-1 | CASSERLAGGAQYF | TGTGCCAGCAGTGAAAGACTAGCGGGAGGGGCGCAGTATTTT
. | TRBJ2-1 | . | TRBV5-6 | CASSFSPTDNEQFF | TGTGCCAGCAGCTTTTCGCCCACGGACAATGAGCAGTTCTTC
. | TRBJ2-7 | TRBD2 | TRBV6-5 | CASSAGGTSSSEQYF | TGTGCCAGCAGTGCGGGGGGGACTAGCTCCTCCGAGCAGTACTTC
once | TRBJ1-6 | . | TRBV2 | CASRLSGDNSPLHF | TGTGCCAGCAGGCTTTCAGGGGATAATTCACCCCTCCACTTT
. | TRBJ2-5 | TRBD2 | TRBV5-1 | CASSRRLAGDGETQYF | TGCGCCAGCAGCCGCCGACTAGCGGGGGACGGAGAGACCCAGTACTTC
. | TRBJ2-5 | TRBD2 | TRBV30 | CAWTQGLARETQYF | TGTGCCTGGACCCAGGGACTAGCTCGAGAGACCCAGTACTTC
few | TRBJ1-5 | TRBD1 | TRBV19 | CASSSGQGGNQPQHF | TGTGCCAGTAGTTCGGGACAGGGGGGCAATCAGCCCCAGCATTTT